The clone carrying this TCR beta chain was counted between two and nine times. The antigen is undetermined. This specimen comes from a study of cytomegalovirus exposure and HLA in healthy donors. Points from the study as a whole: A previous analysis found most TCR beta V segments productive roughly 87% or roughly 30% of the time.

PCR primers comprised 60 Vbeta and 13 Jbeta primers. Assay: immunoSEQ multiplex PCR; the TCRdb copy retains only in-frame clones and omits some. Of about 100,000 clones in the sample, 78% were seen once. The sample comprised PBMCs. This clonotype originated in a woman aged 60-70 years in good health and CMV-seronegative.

The CDR3 reads CASSRGSRGTDTQYF. The CDR3 nucleotides read TGTGCCAGCAGTCGCGGGAGTAGGGGCACAGATACGCAGTATTTT. The V call is TRBV6-5, the J call TRBJ2-3; 7 bases match TRBD2. The trim removed 5 bases at V and 1 base at J, leaving 6 bases unmatched. CDR1 MNHEY and CDR2 SVGAGI come from the germline V gene. The CDR3 has 15 residues.